Reported below is one TCR beta chain. The antigen remains unidentified. TCRdb's copy holds only in-frame clones and misses some; the assay was immunoSEQ multiplex PCR. The sample shows about 220,000 clones, roughly 91% of them seen only once. The data were obtained in a study of T cell responses to AZD1222 COVID-19 vaccine. General study findings and limits: Females outnumbered males among donors, who were mostly white British; clonal diversity was possibly underestimated. Repertoires were obtained solely post-peak T cell response. Spike was spanned by vaccine-associated CD4 TCRs, with dominance at 160-218 and 743-854. The study identified only a handful of AZD1222 recipients as seropositive at baseline.

The V gene's germline CDR1 is SGHDT and CDR2 YYEEEE. The CDR3 spans 11 residues. Trimming pared 2 bases from V and 11 bases from J, leaving 11 bases between. The material was peripheral blood, obtained on day 0 of MenACWY control vaccination. This clonotype was sampled from an adult in good health. V and J are TRBV5-6 and TRBJ2-7, with TRBD1 as a possible D gene (6 bases). CDR3 coding DNA: TGTGCCAGCAGCTTCAGGGACAAGAAGTACTTC. Translating gives CASSFRDKKYF.